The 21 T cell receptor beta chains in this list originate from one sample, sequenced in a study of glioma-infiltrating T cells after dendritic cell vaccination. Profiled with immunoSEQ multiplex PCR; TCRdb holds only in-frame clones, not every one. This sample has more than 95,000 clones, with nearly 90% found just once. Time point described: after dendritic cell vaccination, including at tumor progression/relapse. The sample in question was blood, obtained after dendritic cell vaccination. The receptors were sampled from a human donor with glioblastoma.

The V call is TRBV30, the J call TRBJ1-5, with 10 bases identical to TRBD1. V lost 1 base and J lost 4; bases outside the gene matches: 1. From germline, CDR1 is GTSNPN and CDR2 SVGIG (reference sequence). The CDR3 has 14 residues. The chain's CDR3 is CAWSGTGGNQPQHF. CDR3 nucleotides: TGTGCCTGGAGTGGGACAGGGGGGAATCAGCCCCAGCATTTT.

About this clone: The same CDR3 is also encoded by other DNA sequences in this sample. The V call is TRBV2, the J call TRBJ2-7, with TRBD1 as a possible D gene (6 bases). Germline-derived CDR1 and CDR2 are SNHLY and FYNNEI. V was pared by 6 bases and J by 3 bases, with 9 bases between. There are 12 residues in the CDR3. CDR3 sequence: CASREDSYEQYF. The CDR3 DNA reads TGTGCCAGCAGGGAGGACAGCTACGAGCAGTACTTC.

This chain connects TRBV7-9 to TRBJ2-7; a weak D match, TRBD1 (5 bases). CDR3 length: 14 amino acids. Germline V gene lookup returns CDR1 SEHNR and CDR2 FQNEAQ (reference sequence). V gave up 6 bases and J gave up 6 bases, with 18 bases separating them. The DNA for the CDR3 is TGTGCCAGCAGTTGGAGACAGACGAACAGCGAGCAGTACTTC. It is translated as CASSWRQTNSEQYF. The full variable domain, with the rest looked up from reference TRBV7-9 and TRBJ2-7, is DTGVSQNPRHKITKRGQNVTFRCDPISEHNRLYWYRQTLGQGPEFLTYFQNEAQLEKSRLLSDRFSAERPKGSFSTLEIQRTEQGDSAMYLCASSWRQTNSEQYFGPGTRLTVT.

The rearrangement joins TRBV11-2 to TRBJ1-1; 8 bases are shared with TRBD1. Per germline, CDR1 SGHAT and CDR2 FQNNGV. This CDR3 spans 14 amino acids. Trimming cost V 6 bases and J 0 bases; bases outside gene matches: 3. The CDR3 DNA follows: TGTGCCAGCAGGCGGGACAGGTTGAACACTGAAGCTTTCTTT. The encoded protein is CASRRDRLNTEAFF.

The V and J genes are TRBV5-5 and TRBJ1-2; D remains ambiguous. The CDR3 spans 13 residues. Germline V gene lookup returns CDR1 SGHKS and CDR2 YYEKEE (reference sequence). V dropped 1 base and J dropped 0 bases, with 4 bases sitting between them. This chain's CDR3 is CASSLTANYGYTF. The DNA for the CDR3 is TGTGCCAGCAGCTTGACAGCTAACTATGGCTACACCTTC.

The CDR3: CASSPEDPASTDTQYF. The CDR3 DNA is TGTGCCAGCAGTCCGGAGGACCCAGCTAGCACAGATACGCAGTATTTT. The chain links TRBV2 to TRBJ2-3, with D possibly matching TRBD2 (5 bases). CDR1 and CDR2 (germline): SNHLY, FYNNEI. Trimming left V 5 bases short and J 0 bases short, with 15 bases between. The CDR3 consists of 16 residues.

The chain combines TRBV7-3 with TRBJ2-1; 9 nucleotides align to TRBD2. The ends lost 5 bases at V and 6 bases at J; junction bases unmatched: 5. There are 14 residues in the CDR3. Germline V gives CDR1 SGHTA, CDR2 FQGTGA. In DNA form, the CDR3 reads TGTGCCAGCAGCCCGGGACTAGCTCGCAATGAGCAGTTCTTC. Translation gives CASSPGLARNEQFF. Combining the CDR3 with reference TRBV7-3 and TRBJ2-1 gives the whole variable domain GAGVSQTPSNKVTEKGKYVELRCDPISGHTALYWYRQSLGQGPEFLIYFQGTGAADDSGLPNDRFFAVRPEGSVSTLKIQRTERGDSAVYLCASSPGLARNEQFFGPGTRLTVL.

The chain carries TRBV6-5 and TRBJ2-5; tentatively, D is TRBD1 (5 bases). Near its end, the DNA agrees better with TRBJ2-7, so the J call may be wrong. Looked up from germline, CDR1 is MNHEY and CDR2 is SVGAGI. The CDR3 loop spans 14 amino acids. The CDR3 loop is CASSVHPGNYEQYF. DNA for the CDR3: TGTGCCAGCAGTGTCCACCCAGGGAATTACGAGCAGTACTTC.

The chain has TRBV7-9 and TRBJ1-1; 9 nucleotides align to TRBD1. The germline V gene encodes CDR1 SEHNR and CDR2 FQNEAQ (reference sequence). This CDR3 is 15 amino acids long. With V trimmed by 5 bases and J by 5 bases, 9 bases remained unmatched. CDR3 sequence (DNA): TGTGCCAGCAGCACTGGGACAGGGTGGACTACTGAAGCTTTCTTT. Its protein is CASSTGTGWTTEAFF. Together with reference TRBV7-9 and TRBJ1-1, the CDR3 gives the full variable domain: DTGVSQNPRHKITKRGQNVTFRCDPISEHNRLYWYRQTLGQGPEFLTYFQNEAQLEKSRLLSDRFSAERPKGSFSTLEIQRTEQGDSAMYLCASSTGTGWTTEAFFGQGTRLTVV.

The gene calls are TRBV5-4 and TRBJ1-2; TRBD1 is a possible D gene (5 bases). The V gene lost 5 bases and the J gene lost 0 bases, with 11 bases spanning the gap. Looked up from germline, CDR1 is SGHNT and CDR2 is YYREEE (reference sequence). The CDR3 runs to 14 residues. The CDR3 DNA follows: TGTGCCAGCAGTCTTAAGGGGACTAACTATGGCTACACCTTC. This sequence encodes CASSLKGTNYGYTF.

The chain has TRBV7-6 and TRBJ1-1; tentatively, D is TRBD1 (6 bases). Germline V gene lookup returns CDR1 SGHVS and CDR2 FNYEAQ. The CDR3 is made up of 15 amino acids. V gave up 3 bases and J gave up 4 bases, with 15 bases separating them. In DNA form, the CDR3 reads TGTGCCAGCAGCTTGATCGCAGGGGACGGCACTGAAGCTTTCTTT. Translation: CASSLIAGDGTEAFF.

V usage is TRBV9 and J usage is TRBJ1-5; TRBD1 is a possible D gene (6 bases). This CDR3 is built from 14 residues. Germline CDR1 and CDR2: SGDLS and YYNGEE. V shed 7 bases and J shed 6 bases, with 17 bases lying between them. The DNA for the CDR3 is TGTGCCAGCTACGTGGGACACCTCTTTCAGCCCCAGCATTTT. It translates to CASYVGHLFQPQHF. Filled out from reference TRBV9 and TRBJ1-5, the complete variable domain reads DSGVTQTPKHLITATGQRVTLRCSPRSGDLSVYWYQQSLDQGLQFLIQYYNGEERAKGNILERFSAQQFPDLHSELNLSSLELGDSALYFCASYVGHLFQPQHFGDGTRLSIL.

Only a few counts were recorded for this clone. This CDR3 reads CASSSLAGGAQNIQYF. Here the CDR3 DNA reads TGTGCCAGCAGCTCCCTAGCGGGAGGTGCTCAAAACATTCAGTACTTC. The chain links TRBV11-2 to TRBJ2-4; 11 bases map to TRBD2. Germline CDR1 reads SGHAT; CDR2 reads FQNNGV. V lost 4 bases, J lost 5 bases, and 7 bases stayed unmatched. The CDR3 is made up of 16 amino acids.

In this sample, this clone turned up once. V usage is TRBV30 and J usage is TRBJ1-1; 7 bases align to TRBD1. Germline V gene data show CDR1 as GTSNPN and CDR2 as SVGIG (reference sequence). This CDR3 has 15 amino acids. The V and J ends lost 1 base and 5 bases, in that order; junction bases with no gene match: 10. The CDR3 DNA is TGTGCCTGGAGTGCGGGCAGGGGGAGGAGAACTGAAGCTTTCTTT. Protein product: CAWSAGRGRRTEAFF.

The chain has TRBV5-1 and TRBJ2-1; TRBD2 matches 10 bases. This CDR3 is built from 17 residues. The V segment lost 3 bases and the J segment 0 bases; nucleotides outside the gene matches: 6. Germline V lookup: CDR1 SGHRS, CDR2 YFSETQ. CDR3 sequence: CASSSGTSVDSYNEQFF. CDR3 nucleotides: TGCGCCAGCAGCTCTGGGACTAGCGTCGACTCCTACAATGAGCAGTTCTTC.

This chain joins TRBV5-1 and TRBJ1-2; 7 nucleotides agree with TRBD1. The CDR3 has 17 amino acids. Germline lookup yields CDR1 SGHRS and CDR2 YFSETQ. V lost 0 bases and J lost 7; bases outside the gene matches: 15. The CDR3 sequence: CASSLDYPTGESSGYTF. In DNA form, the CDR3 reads TGCGCCAGCAGCTTGGATTACCCTACAGGGGAATCAAGTGGCTACACCTTC.

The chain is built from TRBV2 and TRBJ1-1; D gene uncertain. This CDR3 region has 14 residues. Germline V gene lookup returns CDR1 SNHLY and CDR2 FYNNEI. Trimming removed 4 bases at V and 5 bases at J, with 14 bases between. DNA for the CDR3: TGTGCCAGCAGTGGTAGAGGCGACGGGACTGAAGCTTTCTTT. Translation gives CASSGRGDGTEAFF.

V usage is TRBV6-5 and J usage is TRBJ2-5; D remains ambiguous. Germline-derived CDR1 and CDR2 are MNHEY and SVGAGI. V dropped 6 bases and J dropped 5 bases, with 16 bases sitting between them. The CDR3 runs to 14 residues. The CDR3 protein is CASSRMVYSETQYF. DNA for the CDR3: TGTGCCAGCAGCCGCATGGTGTACTCGGAGACCCAGTACTTC.

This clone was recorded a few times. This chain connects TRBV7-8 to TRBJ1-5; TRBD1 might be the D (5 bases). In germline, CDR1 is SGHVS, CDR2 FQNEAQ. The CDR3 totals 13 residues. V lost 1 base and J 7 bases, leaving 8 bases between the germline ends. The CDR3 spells CASSLGGAQPQHF. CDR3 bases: TGTGCCAGCAGCTTAGGTGGGGCGCAGCCCCAGCATTTT.

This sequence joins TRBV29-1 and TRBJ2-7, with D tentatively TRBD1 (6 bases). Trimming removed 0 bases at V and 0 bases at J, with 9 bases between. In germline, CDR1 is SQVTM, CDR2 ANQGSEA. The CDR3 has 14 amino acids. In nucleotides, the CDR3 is TGCAGCGTTGAAGAAGACAGGAGCTCCTACGAGCAGTACTTC. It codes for CSVEEDRSSYEQYF.

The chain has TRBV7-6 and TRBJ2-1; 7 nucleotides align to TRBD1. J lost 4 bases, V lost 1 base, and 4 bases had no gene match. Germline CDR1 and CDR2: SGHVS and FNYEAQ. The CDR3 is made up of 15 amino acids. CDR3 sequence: CASSLEGQVYNEQFF. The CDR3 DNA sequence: TGTGCCAGCAGCTTAGAAGGACAGGTATACAATGAGCAGTTCTTC.